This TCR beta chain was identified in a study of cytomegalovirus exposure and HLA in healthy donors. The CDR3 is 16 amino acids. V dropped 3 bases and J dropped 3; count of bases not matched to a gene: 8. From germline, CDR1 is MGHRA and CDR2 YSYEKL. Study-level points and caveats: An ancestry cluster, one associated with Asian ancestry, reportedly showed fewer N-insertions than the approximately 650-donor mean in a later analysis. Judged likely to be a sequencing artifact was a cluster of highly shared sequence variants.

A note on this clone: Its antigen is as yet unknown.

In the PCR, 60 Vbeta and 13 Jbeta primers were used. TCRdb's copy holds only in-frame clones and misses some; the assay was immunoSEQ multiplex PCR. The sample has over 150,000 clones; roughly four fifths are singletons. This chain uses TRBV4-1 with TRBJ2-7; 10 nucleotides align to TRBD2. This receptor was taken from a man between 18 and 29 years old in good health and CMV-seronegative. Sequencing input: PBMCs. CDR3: CASSQIGLAASYEQYF. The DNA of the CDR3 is TGCGCCAGCAGCCAGATCGGACTAGCGGCAAGCTACGAGCAGTACTTC.